Following are 28 T cell receptor beta chains from one sample sequenced in a study of T cell clonotyping in hematopoietic cell transplantation. TCRdb keeps only in-frame clones here, not all; method: immunoSEQ multiplex PCR. The sample yields 69,000 or so clones, approximately 94% seen once. The sample consisted of peripheral blood mononuclear cells. These receptors originate from a middle-aged man in good health. Some clones in this sample may be carry-over from other donors' samples.

This clone showed up just once. The chain carries TRBV29-1 and TRBJ2-1; perhaps TRBD1 as D (5 bases). The CDR3 runs to 10 residues. From germline, CDR1 is SQVTM and CDR2 ANQGSEA. V was pared by 7 bases and J by 4 bases, with 5 bases between. Written as DNA, the CDR3 is TGCAGCGGACAGTACAATGAGCAGTTCTTC. This gives the protein CSGQYNEQFF.

The chain couples TRBV6-1 to TRBJ1-2; 7 bases fit TRBD1. Germline V gene sequence: CDR1 MNHNS, CDR2 SASEGT. The CDR3 loop spans 13 amino acids. V shed 2 bases, J shed 7 bases, and the junction held 4 bases outside the gene matches. As DNA, the CDR3 is TGTGCCAGCAGTGAATACAGGGGCGGTGGCTACACCTTC. Translation gives CASSEYRGGGYTF.

The J gene is TRBJ2-3, the V gene TRBV5-1; D is undetermined. V lost 5 bases and J 4 bases, leaving 11 bases between the germline ends. Germline CDR1 and CDR2: SGHRS and YFSETQ. This CDR3 is built from 13 residues. The CDR3 sequence: CASRTEAPDTQYF. DNA for the CDR3: TGCGCCAGCAGAACTGAAGCCCCAGATACGCAGTATTTT.

V is TRBV4-3 and J is TRBJ2-7; no reliable D call. The germline CDR1 and CDR2 sequences are LGHNA and YSLEER. Trimming cost V 4 bases and J 0 bases, with 7 bases left between them. The CDR3 loop spans 13 amino acids. CDR3 coding DNA: TGCGCCAGCAGCCTTCGGATCTCCTACGAGCAGTACTTC. Its protein is CASSLRISYEQYF.

The rearrangement joins TRBV19 to TRBJ2-2; D might be TRBD2 (5 bases). The CDR3 sequence is 14 residues long. The germline CDR1 and CDR2 sequences are LNHDA and SQIVND (reference sequence). Trimming pared 8 bases from V and 0 bases from J, leaving 10 bases between. The CDR3, as DNA: TGTGCCAGTTTAGCGACGGCGAACACCGGGGAGCTGTTTTTT. Translated: CASLATANTGELFF.

The chain links TRBV5-1 to TRBJ1-2, with 8 bases that match TRBD1. This CDR3 has 15 residues. Germline CDR1 is SGHRS and CDR2 is YFSETQ. Trimming took 0 bases from V and 3 from J; bases not matched to a gene: 4. CDR3 in amino acids: CASSLGQGNHYGYTF. CDR3 sequence (DNA): TGCGCCAGCAGCTTGGGACAGGGGAATCACTATGGCTACACCTTC. Filled out from reference TRBV5-1 and TRBJ1-2, the complete variable domain reads KAGVTQTPRYLIKTRGQQVTLSCSPISGHRSVSWYQQTPGQGLQFLFEYFSETQRNKGNFPGRFSGRQFSNSRSEMNVSTLELGDSALYLCASSLGQGNHYGYTFGSGTRLTVV.

The V call is TRBV29-1, the J call TRBJ2-2; TRBD1 matches at 7 bases. This CDR3 comprises 13 residues. V lost 7 bases to trimming and J lost 7 bases; unmatched junction nucleotides: 9. The germline V gene encodes CDR1 SQVTM and CDR2 ANQGSEA. CDR3 nucleotide sequence: TGCAGCGCCGCCAGACAGGGACACGGGGAGCTGTTTTTT. This encodes CSAARQGHGELFF.

This clone appeared a few times. The rearrangement joins TRBV2 to TRBJ2-5, with TRBD2 matching 10 bases. Per the germline V gene, CDR1 is SNHLY and CDR2 is FYNNEI. The V segment lost 2 bases and the J segment 2 bases; nucleotides outside the gene matches: 2. The CDR3 extends over 15 amino acids. The CDR3 DNA sequence: TGTGCCAGCAGTGAACGACTAGCGGGTCAAGAGACCCAGTACTTC. This sequence encodes CASSERLAGQETQYF.

The chain carries TRBV15 and TRBJ2-5, with 7 bases that match TRBD2. The V and J ends lost 6 bases and 4 bases, in that order; junction bases with no gene match: 14. Germline assignment: CDR1 LNHNV and CDR2 YYDKDF (reference sequence). The CDR3 length is 16 residues. CDR3 DNA sequence: TGTGCCACCAGTGGGGGGGGACTACAAAGCACAGAGACCCAGTACTTC. Its protein product is CATSGGGLQSTETQYF. The variable domain in full, completed from reference TRBV15 and TRBJ2-5, reads DAMVIQNPRYQVTQFGKPVTLSCSQTLNHNVMYWYQQKSSQAPKLLFHYYDKDFNNEADTPDNFQSRRPNTSFCFLDIRSPGLGDTAMYLCATSGGGLQSTETQYFGPGTRLLVL.

The rearrangement links TRBV4-1 to TRBJ2-5; 9 bases are a match to TRBD2. V was pared by 4 bases and J by 3 bases, with 6 bases of the junction left unmatched. Germline V gives CDR1 MGHRA, CDR2 YSYEKL. CDR3 length: 15 amino acids. CDR3: CASSPHSGRKETQYF. DNA for the CDR3: TGCGCCAGCAGCCCCCATAGCGGGAGAAAAGAGACCCAGTACTTC.

The CDR3 protein is CASSPPGTEVKQPQHF. In DNA, the CDR3 is TGTGCCAGCAGTCCTCCGGGGACGGAGGTTAAACAGCCCCAGCATTTT. The chain combines TRBV2 with TRBJ1-5, with a tentative D call TRBD1 (5 bases). Germline CDR1 reads SNHLY; CDR2 reads FYNNEI. V was clipped by 5 bases and J by 7 bases, with 21 bases between them. The CDR3 is made up of 16 amino acids. The full variable domain, with the rest looked up from reference TRBV2 and TRBJ1-5, is EPEVTQTPSHQVTQMGQEVILRCVPISNHLYFYWYRQILGQKVEFLVSFYNNEISEKSEIFDDQFSVERPDGSNFTLKIRSTKLEDSAMYFCASSPPGTEVKQPQHFGDGTRLSIL.

This rearrangement joins TRBV6-4 to TRBJ2-1, with D unresolved. This CDR3 has 16 amino acids. CDR1 is MRHNA and CDR2 is SNTAGT in the germline V gene. The V and J ends lost 3 bases and 3 bases respectively, with 15 bases between them. The CDR3 DNA follows: TGTGCCAGCAGTGAAGCAGGATTCGGTCTCTACAATGAGCAGTTCTTC. Translating it yields CASSEAGFGLYNEQFF.

This chain connects TRBV27 to TRBJ2-5; the match to TRBD2 covers 11 bases. This CDR3 is 15 amino acids long. With V trimmed by 2 bases and J by 2 bases, 1 base remained unmatched. Germline V gives CDR1 MNHEY, CDR2 SMNVEV (reference sequence). CDR3 DNA sequence: TGTGCCAGCAGTTTACTAGCGGGGGGTCAAGAGACCCAGTACTTC. Amino acids: CASSLLAGGQETQYF.

The V call is TRBV7-9, the J call TRBJ1-2; 7 positions agree with TRBD1. The germline V gene encodes CDR1 SEHNR and CDR2 FQNEAQ (reference sequence). The CDR3 has 17 amino acids. V shed 5 bases, J shed 1 base, and the junction held 13 bases outside the gene matches. CDR3 sequence: CASSPLWTGDLNYGYTF. The CDR3 DNA reads as TGTGCCAGCAGCCCACTCTGGACAGGAGACCTTAACTATGGCTACACCTTC.

The V and J genes are TRBV6-5 and TRBJ1-6; D is ambiguous. Germline V lookup: CDR1 MNHEY, CDR2 SVGAGI. Trimming took 0 bases from V and 5 from J, leaving 8 bases between them. The length of the CDR3 is 15 residues. The CDR3 coding sequence is TGTGCCAGCAGTTACTCGAGCCAGAATAATTCACCCCTCCACTTT. Translated: CASSYSSQNNSPLHF.

This chain uses TRBV19 with TRBJ1-1; D gene ambiguous. V lost 5 bases and J lost 5, with 21 bases in between. This CDR3 region has 16 residues. The germline V gene encodes CDR1 LNHDA and CDR2 SQIVND (reference sequence). CDR3 DNA sequence: TGTGCCAGTAGTTTGGTGTCGGCCGCGTTCCGAACTGAAGCTTTCTTT. Residues: CASSLVSAAFRTEAFF.

A few counts support this clone. The chain combines TRBV7-2 with TRBJ2-7; D perhaps matches TRBD1 (6 bases). Germline V gene lookup returns CDR1 SGHTA and CDR2 FQGNSA. Trimming pared 4 bases from V and 3 bases from J, leaving 10 bases between. This CDR3 has 13 amino acids. The CDR3 DNA reads TGTGCCAGCAGCTCCACAGGGAACTACGAGCAGTACTTC. It is translated as CASSSTGNYEQYF.

The chain combines TRBV5-4 with TRBJ1-6; maybe TRBD1 (6 bases). The CDR3 is 13 amino acids. V was trimmed by 5 bases and J by 14 bases, leaving 17 bases between them. Germline lookup yields CDR1 SGHNT and CDR2 YYREEE (reference sequence). CDR3 DNA sequence: TGTGCCAGCAGTTCGGCGGGGGGGCCATCCCTCCACTTT. Translated: CASSSAGGPSLHF.

The genes are TRBV28 and TRBJ2-5, with D perhaps matching TRBD1 (6 bases). This CDR3 spans 12 amino acids. Germline values: CDR1 MDHEN, CDR2 SYDVKM. Trimming left V 5 bases short and J 5 bases short, with 9 bases between. CDR3 sequence (DNA): TGTGCCAGCAGTGAGGGGGAGGAGACCCAGTACTTC. Translated, it gives CASSEGEETQYF.

The chain uses TRBV28 and TRBJ2-3, with 7 bases that match TRBD2. Germline lookup yields CDR1 MDHEN and CDR2 SYDVKM. Trimming cost V 7 bases and J 2 bases; bases outside gene matches: 9. This CDR3 is 15 amino acids long. The chain's CDR3 is CASTREGSVTDTQYF. In DNA, the CDR3 is TGTGCCAGCACAAGGGAGGGGTCGGTCACAGATACGCAGTATTTT.

The chain is built from TRBV28 and TRBJ1-1, with D unresolved. From germline, CDR1 is MDHEN and CDR2 SYDVKM. The CDR3 contains 13 residues. Trimming removed 6 bases at V and 7 bases at J, with 15 bases between. The chain's CDR3 is CASSTTSDLEAFF. In nucleotides, the CDR3 is TGTGCCAGCAGCACCACCTCTGATCTTGAAGCTTTCTTT. Full variable domain (remainder filled in from reference TRBV28 and TRBJ1-1): DVKVTQSSRYLVKRTGEKVFLECVQDMDHENMFWYRQDPGLGLRLIYFSYDVKMKEKGDIPEGYSVSREKKERFSLILESASTNQTSMYLCASSTTSDLEAFFGQGTRLTVV.

This chain's CDR3 is CASSPLPTIRAENVLFF. The CDR3 DNA sequence: TGCGCCAGCAGCCCTCTACCTACGATTAGGGCGGAAAACGTACTGTTTTTT. The genes are TRBV4-3 and TRBJ1-4, with no clear D. V dropped 4 bases and J dropped 13 bases, with 28 bases sitting between them. Germline-derived CDR1 and CDR2 are LGHNA and YSLEER. The CDR3 covers 17 residues.

The chain is built from TRBV27 and TRBJ2-7; D may be TRBD1 (6 bases). The CDR3 consists of 13 residues. Trimming took 4 bases from V and 2 from J, leaving 9 bases between them. Germline lookup yields CDR1 MNHEY and CDR2 SMNVEV (reference sequence). In DNA, the CDR3 is TGTGCCAGCAGTTCGACAGGACCCTACGAGCAGTACTTC. It is translated as CASSSTGPYEQYF.

The rearrangement links TRBV28 to TRBJ2-3; D not resolved. Germline V gives CDR1 MDHEN, CDR2 SYDVKM. The CDR3 contains 14 residues. Trimming removed 2 bases at V and 4 bases at J, with 10 bases between. As DNA, the CDR3 is TGTGCCAGCAGTTTAGAGTGGGTATCAGATACGCAGTATTTT. Its translation: CASSLEWVSDTQYF.

This rearrangement joins TRBV28 to TRBJ1-5; D gene unclear. There are 14 residues in the CDR3. V lost 6 bases and J lost 5, with 14 bases in between. Germline lookup yields CDR1 MDHEN and CDR2 SYDVKM. The CDR3 sequence: CASSPLRAHQPQHF. The DNA of the CDR3 is TGTGCCAGCAGCCCTTTAAGGGCCCATCAGCCCCAGCATTTT.

CDR3 nucleotide sequence: TGCAGCGTTGAACTGTCAGTGGGCGAGCAGTACTTC. As protein: CSVELSVGEQYF. The rearrangement links TRBV29-1 to TRBJ2-7; no clear D gene. The CDR3 runs to 12 residues. V lost 2 bases and J lost 6, with 11 bases in between. The germline CDR1 and CDR2 sequences are SQVTM and ANQGSEA.

CDR3 DNA: TGTGCCAGCAGCTTAGGATCTGACTACGAGCAGTACTTC. Protein sequence: CASSLGSDYEQYF. The V gene is TRBV11-2, the J gene TRBJ2-7; unclear D gene. CDR3 length: 13 amino acids. The ends were cut back, 1 base at V and 3 bases at J, with 7 bases in the middle. Germline V gene lookup returns CDR1 SGHAT and CDR2 FQNNGV.

This rearrangement joins TRBV30 to TRBJ1-4; possible D gene TRBD1, 5 bases. Trimming removed 4 bases from V and 7 bases from J, with 13 bases in between. The germline CDR1 and CDR2 sequences are GTSNPN and SVGIG (reference sequence). CDR3 length: 13 residues. The CDR3 DNA reads as TGTGCCTGGAAACAGCGGGGGACTGAAAAACTGTTTTTT. Its protein is CAWKQRGTEKLFF. Complete variable domain (other parts from reference TRBV30 and TRBJ1-4): SQTIHQWPATLVQPVGSPLSLECTVEGTSNPNLYWYRQAAGRGLQLLFYSVGIGQISSEVPQNLSASRPQDRQFILSSKKLLLSDSGFYLCAWKQRGTEKLFFGSGTQLSVL.